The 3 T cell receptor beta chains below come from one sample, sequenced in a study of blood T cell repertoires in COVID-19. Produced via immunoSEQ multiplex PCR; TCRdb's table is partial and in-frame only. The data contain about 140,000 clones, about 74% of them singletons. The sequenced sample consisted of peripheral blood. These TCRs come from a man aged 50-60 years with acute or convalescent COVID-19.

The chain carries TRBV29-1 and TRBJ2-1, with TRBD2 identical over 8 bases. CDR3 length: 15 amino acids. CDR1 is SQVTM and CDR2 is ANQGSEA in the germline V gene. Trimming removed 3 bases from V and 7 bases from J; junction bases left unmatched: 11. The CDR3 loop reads CSVDAGSGGMNEQFF. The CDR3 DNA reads TGCAGCGTTGACGCGGGGTCGGGGGGGATGAATGAGCAGTTCTTC.

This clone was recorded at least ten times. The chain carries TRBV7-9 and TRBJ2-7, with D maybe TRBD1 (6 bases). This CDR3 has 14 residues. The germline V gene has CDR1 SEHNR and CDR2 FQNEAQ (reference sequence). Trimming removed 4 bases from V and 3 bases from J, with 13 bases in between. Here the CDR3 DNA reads TGTGCCAGCAGCTCCCCCCCGGACAGCTACGAGCAGTACTTC. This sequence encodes CASSSPPDSYEQYF.

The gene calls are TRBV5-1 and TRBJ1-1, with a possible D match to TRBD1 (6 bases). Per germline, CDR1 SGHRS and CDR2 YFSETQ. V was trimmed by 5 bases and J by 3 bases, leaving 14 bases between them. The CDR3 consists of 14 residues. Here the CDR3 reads CASRGVAGDTEAFF. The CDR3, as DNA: TGCGCCAGCAGAGGGGTAGCAGGGGACACTGAAGCTTTCTTT.